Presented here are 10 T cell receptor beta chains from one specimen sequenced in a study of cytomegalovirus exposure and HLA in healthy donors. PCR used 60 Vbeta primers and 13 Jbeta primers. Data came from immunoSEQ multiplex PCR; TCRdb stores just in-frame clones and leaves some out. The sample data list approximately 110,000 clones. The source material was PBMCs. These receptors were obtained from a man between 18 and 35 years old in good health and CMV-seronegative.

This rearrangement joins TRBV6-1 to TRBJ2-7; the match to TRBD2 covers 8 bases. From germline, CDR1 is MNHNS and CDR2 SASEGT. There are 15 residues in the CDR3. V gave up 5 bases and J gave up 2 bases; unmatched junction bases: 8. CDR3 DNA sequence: TGTGCCAGCAGTCGGGGGGGGAGCGGGACCTACGAGCAGTACTTC. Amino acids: CASSRGGSGTYEQYF.

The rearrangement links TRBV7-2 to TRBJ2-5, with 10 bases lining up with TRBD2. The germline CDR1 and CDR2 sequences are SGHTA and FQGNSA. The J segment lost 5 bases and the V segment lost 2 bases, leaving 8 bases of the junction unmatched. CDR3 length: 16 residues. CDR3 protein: CASSLSLAGARETQYF. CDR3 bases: TGTGCCAGCAGCTTATCCCTAGCGGGAGCGAGGGAGACCCAGTACTTC. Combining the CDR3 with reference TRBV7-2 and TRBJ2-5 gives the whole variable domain GAGVSQSPSNKVTEKGKDVELRCDPISGHTALYWYRQSLGQGLEFLIYFQGNSAPDKSGLPSDRFSAERTGGSVSTLTIQRTQQEDSAVYLCASSLSLAGARETQYFGPGTRLLVL.

DNA for the CDR3: TGTGCCAGCAGGCCACGGGAAAATGAAAAACTGTTTTTT. The encoded protein is CASRPRENEKLFF. The chain combines TRBV6-6 with TRBJ1-4; D ambiguous. This CDR3 contains 13 residues. CDR1 is MNHNY and CDR2 is SVGAGI in the germline V gene (reference sequence). The V end lost 6 bases, the J end lost 5 bases, and 10 bases lay between the germline ends.

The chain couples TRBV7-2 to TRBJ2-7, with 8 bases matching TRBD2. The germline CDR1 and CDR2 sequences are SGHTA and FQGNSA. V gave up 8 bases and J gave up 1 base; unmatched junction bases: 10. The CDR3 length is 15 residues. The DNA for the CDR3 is TGTGCCAGCGGTTGGGGTGGACTAGCATCCTACGAGCAGTACTTC. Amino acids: CASGWGGLASYEQYF.

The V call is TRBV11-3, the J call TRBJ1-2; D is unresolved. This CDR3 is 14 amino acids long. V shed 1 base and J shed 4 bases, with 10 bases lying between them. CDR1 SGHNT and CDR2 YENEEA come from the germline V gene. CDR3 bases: TGTGCCAGCAGCTTAGTTTCGGGGTGCTATGGCTACACCTTC. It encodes CASSLVSGCYGYTF. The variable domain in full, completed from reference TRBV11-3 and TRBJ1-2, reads EAGVVQSPRYKIIEKKQPVAFWCNPISGHNTLYWYLQNLGQGPELLIRYENEEAVDDSQLPKDRFSAERLKGVDSTLKIQPAELGDSAVYLCASSLVSGCYGYTFGSGTRLTVV.

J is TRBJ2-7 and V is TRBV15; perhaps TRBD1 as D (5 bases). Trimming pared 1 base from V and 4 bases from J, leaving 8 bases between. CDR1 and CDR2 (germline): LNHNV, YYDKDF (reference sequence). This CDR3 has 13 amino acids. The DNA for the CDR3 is TGTGCCACCAGCAGAGTGGGGCCGTACGAGCAGTACTTC. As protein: CATSRVGPYEQYF. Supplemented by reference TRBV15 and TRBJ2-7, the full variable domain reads DAMVIQNPRYQVTQFGKPVTLSCSQTLNHNVMYWYQQKSSQAPKLLFHYYDKDFNNEADTPDNFQSRRPNTSFCFLDIRSPGLGDTAMYLCATSRVGPYEQYFGPGTRLTVT.

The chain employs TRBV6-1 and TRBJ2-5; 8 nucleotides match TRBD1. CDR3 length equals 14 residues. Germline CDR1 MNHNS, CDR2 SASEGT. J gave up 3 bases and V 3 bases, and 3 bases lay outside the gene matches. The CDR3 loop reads CASSDRGRKETQYF. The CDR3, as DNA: TGTGCCAGCAGTGACAGGGGGCGCAAAGAGACCCAGTACTTC.

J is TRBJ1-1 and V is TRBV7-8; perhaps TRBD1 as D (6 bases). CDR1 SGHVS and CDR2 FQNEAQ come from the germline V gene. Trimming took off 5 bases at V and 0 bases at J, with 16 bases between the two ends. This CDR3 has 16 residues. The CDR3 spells CASSRDIPNMNTEAFF. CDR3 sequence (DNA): TGTGCCAGCAGCCGGGACATCCCAAACATGAACACTGAAGCTTTCTTT.

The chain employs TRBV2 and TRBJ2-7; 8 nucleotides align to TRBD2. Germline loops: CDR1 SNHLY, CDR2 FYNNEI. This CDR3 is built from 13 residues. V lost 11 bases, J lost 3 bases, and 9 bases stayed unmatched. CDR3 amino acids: CAVLSGTSYEQYF. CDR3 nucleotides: TGTGCCGTCCTTAGCGGGACAAGCTACGAGCAGTACTTC.

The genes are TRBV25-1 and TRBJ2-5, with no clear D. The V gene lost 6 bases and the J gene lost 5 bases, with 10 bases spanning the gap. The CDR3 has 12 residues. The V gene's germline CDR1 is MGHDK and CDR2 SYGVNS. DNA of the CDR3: TGTGCCAGCAGCTTAATTCGGGAGACCCAGTACTTC. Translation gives CASSLIRETQYF. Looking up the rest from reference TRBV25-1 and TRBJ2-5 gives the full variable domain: EADIYQTPRYLVIGTGKKITLECSQTMGHDKMYWYQQDPGMELHLIHYSYGVNSTEKGDLSSESTVSRIRTEHFPLTLESARPSHTSQYLCASSLIRETQYFGPGTRLLVL.